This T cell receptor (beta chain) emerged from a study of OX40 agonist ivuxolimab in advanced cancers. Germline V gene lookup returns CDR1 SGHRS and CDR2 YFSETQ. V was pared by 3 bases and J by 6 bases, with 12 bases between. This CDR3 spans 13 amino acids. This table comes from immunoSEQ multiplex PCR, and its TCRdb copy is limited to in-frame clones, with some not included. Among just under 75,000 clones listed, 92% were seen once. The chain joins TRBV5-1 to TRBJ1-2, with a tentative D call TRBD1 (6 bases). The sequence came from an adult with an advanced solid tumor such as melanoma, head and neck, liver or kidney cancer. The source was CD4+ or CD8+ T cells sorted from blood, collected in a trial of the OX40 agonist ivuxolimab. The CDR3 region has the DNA TGCGCCAGCAGCTACAGGGACAAGGATGGCTACACCTTC. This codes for CASSYRDKDGYTF.